These T cell receptor beta chains were read from a single sample in a study of CD8 T cells in Susac syndrome. TCRdb re-derived calls from the immunoSEQ multiplex PCR reads in MiXCR, one entry per CDR3 protein. Seen here are about 76,000 distinct CDR3 sequences, 80% to 95% observed once, and the top ten hold 0.35% to 0.5%. Sequencing was done on a sample of CD8+ T cells from PBMCs. The source is a human donor with Susac syndrome. CDR3s include the opening cysteine and the closing phenylalanine or tryptophan. D genes are given only for firm matches. Some rows mark clone size as missing; the rest say once, few, many or name a class of expanded clone.

J: TRBJ1-5; D: TRBD1; V: TRBV19; size: once; CDR3: CAVSTGSREPQHF; DNA: TGTGCCGTATCGACAGGGTCCCGGGAGCCCCAGCATTTT
J: TRBJ2-7; D: TRBD2; V: TRBV7-2; size: NA; CDR3: CASSPDWRLAGFGTYEQYF; DNA: TGTGCCAGCAGCCCCGATTGGAGGCTAGCGGGGTTTGGGACGTACGAGCAGTACTTC
J: TRBJ2-2; D: NA; V: TRBV30; size: NA; CDR3: CACIGRSGELFF; DNA: TGTGCCTGTATCGGGCGCAGCGGGGAGCTGTTTTTT
J: TRBJ2-7; D: NA; V: TRBV27; size: NA; CDR3: CASRVGPHYEQYF; DNA: TGTGCCAGCAGGGTCGGACCACACTACGAGCAGTACTTC
J: TRBJ2-7; D: TRBD1; V: TRBV6-5; size: NA; CDR3: CASSRDRGYEQYF; DNA: TGTGCCAGCAGCCGGGACAGGGGCTACGAGCAGTACTTC
J: TRBJ2-7; D: TRBD2; V: TRBV7-2; size: NA; CDR3: CASSSGGGKAEQYF; DNA: TGTGCCAGCAGCTCCGGGGGGGGTAAGGCCGAGCAGTACTTC
J: TRBJ2-1; D: NA; V: TRBV10-3; size: NA; CDR3: CAISDGDRDYEQFF; DNA: TGTGCCATCAGTGATGGTGACAGGGACTATGAGCAGTTCTTC
J: TRBJ1-1; D: NA; V: TRBV2; size: NA; CDR3: CASSWGHDTEAFF; DNA: TGTGCCAGCAGTTGGGGTCATGACACTGAAGCTTTCTTT
J: TRBJ2-7; D: NA; V: TRBV9; size: NA; CDR3: CASSVAPGDQYEQYF; DNA: TGTGCCAGCAGCGTAGCCCCAGGAGATCAATACGAGCAGTACTTC
J: TRBJ2-7; D: NA; V: TRBV30; size: NA; CDR3: CASSAGAGTYEQYF; DNA: TGTGCCTCGAGCGCGGGGGCAGGAACCTACGAGCAGTACTTC
J: TRBJ2-7; D: TRBD2; V: TRBV3-1; size: NA; CDR3: CASSQVGLAGRIYEQYF; DNA: TGTGCCAGCAGCCAAGTAGGCCTAGCGGGGCGCATCTACGAGCAGTACTTC
J: TRBJ2-1; D: NA; V: TRBV28; size: NA; CDR3: CASSSPQGLSSYNEQFF; DNA: TGTGCCAGCAGTTCCCCACAGGGACTGAGCTCCTACAATGAGCAGTTCTTC
J: TRBJ1-2; D: NA; V: TRBV28; size: NA; CDR3: CASSEAAGVGPQGYTF; DNA: TGTGCCAGCAGCGAAGCCGCGGGCGTAGGGCCTCAGGGCTACACCTTC
J: TRBJ2-3; D: TRBD2; V: TRBV6-5; size: NA; CDR3: CASSSPGGGGTDTQYF; DNA: TGTGCCAGCAGTTCCCCGGGAGGGGGGGGGACAGATACGCAGTATTTT
J: TRBJ2-7; D: NA; V: TRBV7-9; size: NA; CDR3: CASSPGPGWDEQYF; DNA: TGTGCCAGCAGCCCCGGTCCGGGTTGGGACGAGCAGTACTTC
J: TRBJ2-7; D: TRBD1; V: TRBV11-2; size: NA; CDR3: CASSLLGQGVEQYF; DNA: TGTGCCAGCAGCTTACTGGGACAGGGTGTCGAGCAGTACTTC
J: TRBJ2-1; D: TRBD2; V: TRBV11-3; size: NA; CDR3: CASSLVTGLAGYNEQFF; DNA: TGTGCCAGCAGCTTAGTAACGGGACTAGCGGGTTACAATGAGCAGTTCTTC
J: TRBJ2-2; D: TRBD1; V: TRBV11-3; size: NA; CDR3: CASSADRGRTGELFF; DNA: TGTGCCAGCAGCGCGGACAGGGGGAGGACCGGGGAGCTGTTTTTT
J: TRBJ2-1; D: NA; V: TRBV20-1; size: NA; CDR3: CSATHRDGEQFF; DNA: TGCAGTGCTACGCACAGGGACGGTGAGCAGTTCTTC
J: TRBJ1-2; D: TRBD1; V: TRBV19; size: NA; CDR3: CASSREVQGNDGYTF; DNA: TGTGCCAGTAGCAGGGAAGTACAGGGGAACGATGGCTACACCTTC
J: TRBJ2-4; D: NA; V: TRBV21-1; size: NA; CDR3: CASSIGRPSFAQYF; DNA: TGTGCCAGCAGCATCGGTCGACCAAGTTTCGCTCAGTACTTC
J: TRBJ2-7; D: NA; V: TRBV25-1; size: NA; CDR3: CASSERGHPYEQYF; DNA: TGTGCCAGCAGTGAACGGGGACACCCCTACGAGCAGTACTTC
J: TRBJ2-2; D: TRBD2; V: TRBV29-1; size: NA; CDR3: CSAGTRNTGELFF; DNA: TGCAGCGCCGGGACTAGGAACACCGGGGAGCTGTTTTTT
J: TRBJ2-1; D: NA; V: TRBV29-1; size: NA; CDR3: CSVEFVEQFF; DNA: TGCAGCGTTGAGTTTGTTGAGCAGTTCTTC
J: TRBJ2-1; D: TRBD1; V: TRBV3-1; size: NA; CDR3: CASSQPFGQGFREQFF; DNA: TGTGCCAGCAGCCAACCTTTTGGACAGGGGTTTAGGGAGCAGTTCTTC
J: TRBJ2-7; D: TRBD2; V: TRBV28; size: NA; CDR3: CASSLSGASYEQYF; DNA: TGTGCCAGCAGTTTGAGCGGGGCATCCTACGAGCAGTACTTC
J: TRBJ2-5; D: TRBD2; V: TRBV27; size: once; CDR3: CASAPGLAGIRTQYF; DNA: TGTGCCAGCGCACCGGGACTAGCGGGAATTAGGACCCAGTACTTC
J: TRBJ1-1; D: TRBD1; V: TRBV11-3; size: NA; CDR3: CASSYKAGQGSYTEAFF; DNA: TGTGCCAGCAGCTATAAAGCGGGACAGGGGTCGTACACTGAAGCTTTCTTT
J: TRBJ1-1; D: NA; V: TRBV7-9; size: NA; CDR3: CASSPGGGKGTEAFF; DNA: TGTGCCAGCAGCCCTGGGGGAGGGAAGGGCACTGAAGCTTTCTTT
J: TRBJ1-3; D: TRBD1; V: TRBV12-3/TRBV12-4; size: NA; CDR3: CASSSGTGDTFSGNTIYF; DNA: TGTGCCAGCAGTTCCGGGACAGGGGACACCTTCTCTGGAAACACCATATATTTT
J: TRBJ2-7; D: TRBD2; V: TRBV11-2; size: NA; CDR3: CASSLNPSGYEQYF; DNA: TGTGCCAGCAGCTTAAACCCTAGCGGGTACGAGCAGTACTTC
J: TRBJ2-7; D: NA; V: TRBV5-1; size: NA; CDR3: CASSLGSGAAYEQYF; DNA: TGCGCCAGCAGCTTGGGATCAGGGGCAGCCTACGAGCAGTACTTC
J: TRBJ2-5; D: NA; V: TRBV5-6; size: NA; CDR3: CASTPSRAVQETQYF; DNA: TGTGCCAGCACCCCGTCTCGGGCAGTGCAAGAGACCCAGTACTTC
J: TRBJ2-2; D: TRBD1; V: TRBV10-3; size: NA; CDR3: CAIRWRGGIGELFF; DNA: TGTGCCATCAGGTGGAGAGGGGGCATAGGGGAGCTGTTTTTT
J: TRBJ1-1; D: NA; V: TRBV6-2/TRBV6-3; size: NA; CDR3: CASRIQGMITEAFF; DNA: TGTGCCAGCAGGATCCAGGGTATGATCACTGAAGCTTTCTTT
J: TRBJ2-7; D: TRBD2; V: TRBV20-1; size: NA; CDR3: CSARDQASGGYEQYF; DNA: TGCAGTGCTAGAGATCAGGCGAGCGGGGGCTACGAGCAGTACTTC
J: TRBJ2-5; D: NA; V: TRBV28; size: NA; CDR3: CASNQGSEETQYF; DNA: TGTGCCAGCAACCAGGGGTCGGAAGAGACCCAGTACTTC
J: TRBJ2-3; D: NA; V: TRBV12-3/TRBV12-4; size: NA; CDR3: CASSLRDTGQESTDTQYF; DNA: TGTGCCAGCAGTCTACGGGACACGGGGCAGGAAAGCACAGATACGCAGTATTTT
J: TRBJ2-1; D: NA; V: TRBV7-8; size: NA; CDR3: CASSLPKEGVRGESYNEQFF; DNA: TGTGCCAGCAGCTTACCAAAGGAGGGAGTCAGGGGGGAATCCTACAATGAGCAGTTCTTC
J: TRBJ2-2; D: NA; V: TRBV6-5; size: NA; CDR3: CASSQQRADGELFF; DNA: TGTGCCAGCAGCCAGCAAAGGGCCGACGGGGAGCTGTTTTTT
J: TRBJ1-2; D: NA; V: TRBV20-1; size: NA; CDR3: CSSRGSYYGYTF; DNA: TGCAGTTCCCGCGGCAGCTACTATGGCTACACCTTC
J: TRBJ2-3; D: TRBD2; V: TRBV29-1; size: NA; CDR3: CSAQTSGTTDTQYF; DNA: TGCAGCGCGCAGACTAGCGGGACCACAGATACGCAGTATTTT
J: TRBJ1-1; D: NA; V: TRBV5-1; size: few; CDR3: CASRVGGGTEAFF; DNA: TGCGCCAGCAGGGTTGGGGGTGGCACTGAAGCTTTCTTT
J: TRBJ1-3; D: NA; V: TRBV20-1; size: NA; CDR3: CSARAWTDPGNTIYF; DNA: TGCAGTGCTAGAGCATGGACAGACCCTGGAAACACCATATATTTT
J: TRBJ2-1; D: TRBD1; V: TRBV7-9; size: NA; CDR3: CAQPRDRGLGNEQFF; DNA: TGTGCCCAGCCCCGGGACAGGGGGCTTGGGAATGAGCAGTTCTTC
J: TRBJ1-4; D: NA; V: TRBV20-1; size: NA; CDR3: CSASESATNEKLFF; DNA: TGCAGTGCTTCAGAGTCCGCAACTAATGAAAAACTGTTTTTT
J: TRBJ2-3; D: NA; V: TRBV4-1; size: once; CDR3: CASSQRGTPSTDTQYF; DNA: TGCGCCAGCAGCCAACGAGGGACACCGAGCACAGATACGCAGTATTTT
J: TRBJ2-5; D: NA; V: TRBV20-1; size: NA; CDR3: CSAKLAFGETQYF; DNA: TGCAGTGCTAAACTAGCCTTTGGAGAGACCCAGTACTTC